These 29 T cell receptor beta chains share one sample of origin, sequenced in a study of PD-1 blockade in classical Hodgkin lymphoma. Each patient experienced a relapse that followed autologous stem cell transplantation, and brentuximab vedotin exposure varied. The method was immunoSEQ multiplex PCR; TCRdb's version includes in-frame clones alone and lacks a portion of them. The sample lists 20,000 or so clones; roughly 83% were seen once. The input for sequencing was peripheral blood mononuclear cells (PBMCs), taken at baseline. Every receptor here comes from a human donor with classical Hodgkin lymphoma.

This rearrangement joins TRBV14 to TRBJ1-2; 8 bases match TRBD1. Germline CDR1 SGHDN, CDR2 FVKESK. J was trimmed by 1 base and V by 4 bases; bases with no gene match: 5. The CDR3 runs to 15 residues. CDR3 protein: CASSPLDRVNYGYTF. In DNA form, the CDR3 reads TGTGCCAGCAGCCCCCTGGACAGGGTTAACTATGGCTACACCTTC.

The chain couples TRBV19 to TRBJ2-1, with 8 positions matching TRBD2. Trimming removed 5 bases from V and 3 bases from J; junction bases left unmatched: 6. Germline loops: CDR1 LNHDA, CDR2 SQIVND (reference sequence). The CDR3 is 15 residues long. The CDR3 DNA is TGTGCCAGTAGTGAGCCGGGGGGGCTCTACAATGAGCAGTTCTTC. It yields the protein CASSEPGGLYNEQFF.

J is TRBJ1-1 and V is TRBV18, with D perhaps matching TRBD1 (5 bases). With 5 bases removed from V and 1 base from J, the gap between germline ends came to 8 bases. From germline, CDR1 is KGHSH and CDR2 LQKENI. CDR3 length: 13 residues. The CDR3 DNA follows: TGTGCCAGCTCAGTAGGACAGAACACTGAAGCTTTCTTT. Residues: CASSVGQNTEAFF.

This rearrangement joins TRBV19 to TRBJ2-3, with a possible D match to TRBD1 (6 bases). Trimming left V 3 bases short and J 1 base short, with 17 bases between. Per germline, CDR1 LNHDA and CDR2 SQIVND (reference sequence). This CDR3 is built from 17 residues. The CDR3 nucleotides read TGTGCCAGTAGTATCCTCGTACAGGGCGTCGGCACAGATACGCAGTATTTT. Amino acids: CASSILVQGVGTDTQYF.

The chain employs TRBV28 and TRBJ2-1, with 7 nucleotides matching TRBD1. The V and J ends lost 4 bases and 12 bases, in that order; junction bases with no gene match: 6. CDR1 is MDHEN, CDR2 SYDVKM, per germline. The CDR3 totals 12 residues. DNA for the CDR3: TGTGCCAGCAGTTCACAGGGGCTTGGGCAGTTCTTC. Amino acid sequence: CASSSQGLGQFF.

This chain joins TRBV11-3 and TRBJ2-2; D is possibly TRBD1 or TRBD2 (5 bases each). Per germline, CDR1 SGHNT and CDR2 YENEEA. The germline V and J ends were trimmed by 2 bases and 6 bases, with 10 bases remaining between them. The CDR3 has 14 amino acids. The CDR3 coding sequence is TGTGCCAGCAGCTTACGTGGGGGTCCCGGGGAGCTGTTTTTT. This translates into CASSLRGGPGELFF.

The chain uses TRBV18 and TRBJ2-7; possibly TRBD1 for D (5 bases). Trimming took 3 bases from V and 1 from J, leaving 13 bases between them. Germline V CDR1 and CDR2: KGHSH, LQKENI. This CDR3 spans 15 amino acids. CDR3 coding DNA: TGTGCCAGCTCACCCGGAAGGGGTAGGTCCTACGAGCAGTACTTC. Its protein product is CASSPGRGRSYEQYF.

The genes are TRBV7-2 and TRBJ2-3; 13 bases agree with TRBD2. Losses at the gene ends were 4 bases for V and 8 bases for J; bases not matched to a gene: 9. Germline CDR1 is SGHTA and CDR2 is FQGNSA. This CDR3 spans 16 amino acids. The CDR3 loop reads CASSSTSGGYSGTQYF. The CDR3 coding sequence is TGTGCCAGCAGCTCGACTAGCGGGGGGTACTCAGGTACGCAGTATTTT.

The chain employs TRBV7-9 and TRBJ2-7, with no clear D. CDR1 is SEHNR, CDR2 FQNEAQ, per germline (reference sequence). V was cut by 4 bases and J by 3 bases, with 4 bases left in between. This CDR3 comprises 11 residues. CDR3 loop: CASSSNYEQYF. The CDR3 coding sequence is TGTGCCAGCAGCTCCAACTACGAGCAGTACTTC.

This rearrangement joins TRBV9 to TRBJ2-1; D is undetermined. The germline gives CDR1 SGDLS, CDR2 YYNGEE. V was shortened by 4 bases and J by 2 bases, with 10 bases between the two germline ends. There are 14 residues in the CDR3. CDR3 in DNA: TGTGCCAGCAGCCCTCCAATCCCCTACAATGAGCAGTTCTTC. Its translation: CASSPPIPYNEQFF.

This rearrangement joins TRBV28 to TRBJ1-6; tentatively, D is TRBD1 (6 bases). Per the germline V gene, CDR1 is MDHEN and CDR2 is SYDVKM. The CDR3 extends over 14 amino acids. The ends were cut back, 6 bases at V and 9 bases at J, with 15 bases in the middle. The CDR3 loop is CASRERGWVSPLHF. The CDR3 bases are TGTGCCAGCAGGGAAAGGGGGTGGGTTTCACCCCTCCACTTT. Looking up the rest from reference TRBV28 and TRBJ1-6 gives the full variable domain: DVKVTQSSRYLVKRTGEKVFLECVQDMDHENMFWYRQDPGLGLRLIYFSYDVKMKEKGDIPEGYSVSREKKERFSLILESASTNQTSMYLCASRERGWVSPLHFGNGTRLTVT.

V and J are TRBV5-4 and TRBJ1-3, with 7 bases matching TRBD1. This CDR3 has 17 residues. Germline CDR1 reads SGHNT; CDR2 reads YYREEE (reference sequence). The junction had 14 bases not matched to a gene; V was cut back by 3 bases and J by 5 bases. CDR3 in amino acids: CASSSLWDSLRRNTIYF. In DNA form, the CDR3 reads TGTGCCAGCAGCTCCCTATGGGACAGCCTTAGAAGAAACACCATATATTTT.

The chain joins TRBV2 to TRBJ2-5, with D unresolved. The CDR3 covers 12 residues. Trimming removed 5 bases at V and 3 bases at J, with 7 bases between. CDR1 is SNHLY, CDR2 FYNNEI, per germline. This CDR3 is CASSLTEETQYF. CDR3 sequence (DNA): TGTGCCAGCAGTCTGACGGAAGAGACCCAGTACTTC.

The V gene is TRBV15, the J gene TRBJ2-1; TRBD1 agrees at 9 bases. With 3 bases clipped from V and 6 bases from J, the junction kept 9 bases outside the gene matches. From germline, CDR1 is LNHNV and CDR2 YYDKDF (reference sequence). This CDR3 has 16 residues. The CDR3: CATSRSGTGSLNEQFF. The CDR3 DNA reads TGTGCCACCAGCAGGTCCGGGACAGGGAGTCTCAATGAGCAGTTCTTC.

The chain links TRBV7-9 to TRBJ2-3; 8 bases agree with TRBD2. J lost 2 bases, V lost 5 bases, and 6 bases had no gene match. Germline V gene lookup returns CDR1 SEHNR and CDR2 FQNEAQ (reference sequence). CDR3 length: 15 residues. CDR3 DNA: TGTGCCAGCAGCCCGGGGGGGGCGTTCACAGATACGCAGTATTTT. Its protein is CASSPGGAFTDTQYF.

V usage is TRBV5-5 and J usage is TRBJ1-3; a possible D gene is TRBD1 (5 bases). The CDR3 extends over 18 amino acids. Germline assignment: CDR1 SGHKS and CDR2 YYEKEE (reference sequence). V lost 0 bases to trimming and J lost 4 bases, with 20 bases between them. The CDR3 loop reads CASSLEDPIFYRGNTIYF. Written as DNA, the CDR3 is TGTGCCAGCAGCTTGGAGGACCCGATATTTTACAGGGGAAACACCATATATTTT.

The chain has TRBV18 and TRBJ1-1; perhaps TRBD1 as D (5 bases). The CDR3 is made up of 14 amino acids. With 2 bases removed from V and 1 base from J, the gap between germline ends came to 8 bases. Germline CDR1 reads KGHSH; CDR2 reads LQKENI. The DNA for the CDR3 is TGTGCCAGCTCACCAGAGACAGCGAACACTGAAGCTTTCTTT. Protein sequence: CASSPETANTEAFF.

This chain links TRBV7-9 with TRBJ2-3; 10 positions match TRBD2. Germline V gene sequence: CDR1 SEHNR, CDR2 FQNEAQ (reference sequence). V was pared by 4 bases and J by 1 base, with 11 bases of the junction left unmatched. CDR3 length equals 18 residues. Here the CDR3 reads CASSSSSGGRLGTDTQYF. CDR3 DNA sequence: TGTGCCAGCAGCTCTTCTAGCGGGGGTCGCCTTGGCACAGATACGCAGTATTTT.

This chain links TRBV6-1 with TRBJ2-4, with 8 bases that match TRBD1. CDR3 size: 16 residues. Germline assignment: CDR1 MNHNS and CDR2 SASEGT. The junction had 13 bases not matched to a gene; V was cut back by 4 bases and J by 8 bases. The CDR3 here is CASSVLAARGQDIQYF. CDR3 sequence (DNA): TGTGCCAGCAGTGTCCTTGCGGCCAGGGGGCAGGACATTCAGTACTTC.

The chain uses TRBV7-6 and TRBJ2-3; 12 positions match TRBD2. The V segment lost 5 bases and the J segment 4 bases; nucleotides outside the gene matches: 10. CDR1 is SGHVS, CDR2 FNYEAQ, per germline. The CDR3 extends over 17 amino acids. The CDR3 region is CASSASSGGAGADTQYF. The CDR3 bases are TGTGCCAGCAGCGCTTCTAGCGGGGGGGCCGGGGCAGATACGCAGTATTTT.

The gene calls are TRBV9 and TRBJ2-5; D might be TRBD2 (5 bases). V was shortened by 3 bases and J by 2 bases, with 23 bases between the two germline ends. The CDR3 has 18 residues. Germline-derived CDR1 and CDR2 are SGDLS and YYNGEE. The CDR3 DNA is TGTGCCAGCAGCGCGGAGCCGCCGAGCGGTAGTAAGCAAGAGACCCAGTACTTC. Its translation: CASSAEPPSGSKQETQYF.

The chain employs TRBV11-2 and TRBJ1-4; D uncertain. The CDR3 is 15 amino acids. Trimming pared 1 base from V and 5 bases from J, leaving 11 bases between. The V gene's germline CDR1 is SGHAT and CDR2 FQNNGV. The CDR3 sequence is CASSLVPGSNEKLFF. The CDR3 DNA is TGTGCCAGCAGCTTAGTGCCAGGCTCGAATGAAAAACTGTTTTTT.

The chain has TRBV7-9 and TRBJ1-5; 7 bases map to TRBD1. This CDR3 comprises 19 residues. V dropped 1 base and J dropped 0; count of bases not matched to a gene: 12. Germline V CDR1 and CDR2: SEHNR, FQNEAQ (reference sequence). CDR3: CASSLVFGTENLSNQPQHF. The CDR3 region has the DNA TGTGCCAGCAGCTTAGTATTCGGGACAGAGAACCTTAGCAATCAGCCCCAGCATTTT.

The chain couples TRBV7-9 to TRBJ2-1, with D perhaps matching TRBD2 (7 bases). The CDR3 extends over 15 amino acids. Per the germline V gene, CDR1 is SEHNR and CDR2 is FQNEAQ (reference sequence). The V end was cut by 5 bases, the J end by 6 bases, with 17 bases between. For the CDR3, the DNA is TGTGCCAGCAGCCCTACGAGGGGGAGGGGCAATGAGCAGTTCTTC. Its translation is CASSPTRGRGNEQFF.

The chain carries TRBV7-9 and TRBJ2-1; no definite D call. In germline, CDR1 is SEHNR, CDR2 FQNEAQ (reference sequence). V lost 3 bases and J 6 bases, leaving 15 bases between the germline ends. The CDR3 extends over 15 amino acids. CDR3 residues: CASSFVAANFNEQFF. The CDR3 coding sequence is TGTGCCAGCAGCTTTGTGGCAGCGAACTTCAATGAGCAGTTCTTC. The full variable domain, rest sourced from reference TRBV7-9 and TRBJ2-1, is DTGVSQNPRHKITKRGQNVTFRCDPISEHNRLYWYRQTLGQGPEFLTYFQNEAQLEKSRLLSDRFSAERPKGSFSTLEIQRTEQGDSAMYLCASSFVAANFNEQFFGPGTRLTVL.

V gene TRBV27 combines with J gene TRBJ1-4; TRBD1 agrees at 8 bases. Germline CDR1 reads MNHEY; CDR2 reads SMNVEV (reference sequence). V was pared by 5 bases and J by 10 bases, with 15 bases of the junction left unmatched. The CDR3 length is 16 residues. The CDR3 nucleotides are TGTGCCAGCAGTCCCGCCTTGCAGGGGGCGATGGGAAAACTGTTTTTT. Its translation is CASSPALQGAMGKLFF. The complete variable domain, with remaining parts taken from reference TRBV27 and TRBJ1-4, reads EAQVTQNPRYLITVTGKKLTVTCSQNMNHEYMSWYRQDPGLGLRQIYYSMNVEVTDKGDVPEGYKVSRKEKRNFPLILESPSPNQTSLYFCASSPALQGAMGKLFFGSGTQLSVL.

The chain is built from TRBV7-2 and TRBJ1-5; the D gene is possibly TRBD1 (5 bases). Trimming removed 5 bases from V and 6 bases from J, with 20 bases in between. Germline V gene lookup returns CDR1 SGHTA and CDR2 FQGNSA. This CDR3 contains 16 residues. CDR3 sequence: CASSGEGYGGGQPQHF. The CDR3 DNA reads as TGTGCCAGCAGCGGGGAAGGGTACGGGGGAGGTCAGCCCCAGCATTTT.

The chain couples TRBV4-3 to TRBJ2-3, with D possibly being TRBD1 (6 bases). Germline V lookup: CDR1 LGHNA, CDR2 YSLEER. V lost 4 bases to trimming and J lost 4 bases, with 12 bases between them. This CDR3 is built from 14 residues. The CDR3 DNA follows: TGCGCCAGCAGCCCCCGCCAGGGGCCAGATACGCAGTATTTT. Translating it yields CASSPRQGPDTQYF.

This chain connects TRBV28 to TRBJ1-1, with unresolved D. CDR1 and CDR2 (germline): MDHEN, SYDVKM. Trimming pared 1 base from V and 7 bases from J, leaving 10 bases between. This CDR3 region has 13 residues. CDR3 sequence (DNA): TGTGCCAGCAGTTTATTTGCGGCAGTTGAAGCTTTCTTT. This gives the protein CASSLFAAVEAFF.